This T cell receptor beta chain was obtained from a study of T cells in Graves' hyperthyroidism and ophthalmopathy. Overall study: Peripheral blood collection took place at initial diagnosis, before any treatment.

RNA transcripts yielded amplified TCR beta CDR3 regions. The study used the HTBI primer set for a first-round RT-PCR of the TCR CDR3. From the multiplex PCR reads, TCRdb called clonotypes with MiXCR, one entry per CDR3 protein. The sample lists about 290,000 distinct CDR3 sequences, roughly 13% seen once, with around 8% in the top ten. Patients aged 18 to 65 had newly diagnosed hyperthyroidism that had lasted under 2 months. This clonotype came up many times. The antigen is undetermined. The CDR3 runs to 15 residues. Germline V gene lookup returns CDR1 SGHAT and CDR2 FQNNGV. V was pared by 2 bases and J by 6 bases, with 14 bases between. General observations from the study: The authors' 13 V-J model separated ophthalmopathy from stable hyperthyroidism.

The V and J genes are TRBV11-2 and TRBJ2-1; D uncertain. The sequenced sample consisted of blood. The sequence was collected from a woman aged 40-49 years with Graves' hyperthyroidism. CDR3 DNA: TGTGCCAGCAGCTTATTGCGAAGCCGACCCAATGAGCAGTTCTTC. Its protein product is CASSLLRSRPNEQFF.